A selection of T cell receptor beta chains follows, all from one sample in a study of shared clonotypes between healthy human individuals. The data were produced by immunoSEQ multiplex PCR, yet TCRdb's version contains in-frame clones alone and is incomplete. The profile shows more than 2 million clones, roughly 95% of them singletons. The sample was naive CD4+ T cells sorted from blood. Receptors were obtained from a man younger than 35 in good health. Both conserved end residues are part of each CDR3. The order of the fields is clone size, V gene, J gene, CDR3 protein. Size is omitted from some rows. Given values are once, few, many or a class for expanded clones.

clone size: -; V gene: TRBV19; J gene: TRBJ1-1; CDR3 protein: CASSTQFSVMNTEAFF
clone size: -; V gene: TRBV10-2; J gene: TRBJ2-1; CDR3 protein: CASMGLGTGMNEQFF
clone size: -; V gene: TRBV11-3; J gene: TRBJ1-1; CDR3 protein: CASSLRSGTEAFF
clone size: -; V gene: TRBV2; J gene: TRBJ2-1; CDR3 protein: CASSEARSSGNEQFF
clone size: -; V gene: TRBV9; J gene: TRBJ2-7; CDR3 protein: CASSVGQGLSYEQYF
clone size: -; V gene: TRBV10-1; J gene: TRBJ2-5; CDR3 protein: CASSVGTGGWETQYF
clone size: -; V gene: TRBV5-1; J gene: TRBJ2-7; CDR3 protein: CASSLGGTSSYEQYF
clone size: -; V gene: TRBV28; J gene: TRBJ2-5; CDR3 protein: CASSPSGLAETQYF
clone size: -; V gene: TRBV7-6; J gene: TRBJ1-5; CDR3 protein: CASSSRRGARNQPQHF
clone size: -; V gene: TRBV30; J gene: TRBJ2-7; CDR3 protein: CAWSFRTGWGEQYF
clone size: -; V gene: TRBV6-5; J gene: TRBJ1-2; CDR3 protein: CASSSTGGTHYGYTF
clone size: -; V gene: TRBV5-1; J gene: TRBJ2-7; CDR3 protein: CASSSGQGAAYEQYF
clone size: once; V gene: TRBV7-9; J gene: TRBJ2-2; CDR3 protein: CASSTRVAGDTGELFF
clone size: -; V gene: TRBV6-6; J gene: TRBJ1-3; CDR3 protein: CASSPRTGVSGNTIYF
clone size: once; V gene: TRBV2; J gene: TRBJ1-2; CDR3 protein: CASRVAQELNTF
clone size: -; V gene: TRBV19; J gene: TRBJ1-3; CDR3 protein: CASSMTAVFSGNTIYF
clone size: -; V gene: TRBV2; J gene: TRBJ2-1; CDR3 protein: CASSYFSGWEDEQFF
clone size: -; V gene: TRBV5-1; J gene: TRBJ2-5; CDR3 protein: CASSYTDRDEETQYF
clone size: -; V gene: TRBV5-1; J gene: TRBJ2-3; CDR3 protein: CASSLETSGPTDTQYF
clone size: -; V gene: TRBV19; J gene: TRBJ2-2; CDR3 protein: CARIGRAGANTGELFF
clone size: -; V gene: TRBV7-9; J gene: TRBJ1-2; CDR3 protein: CASSLAPGVDGYTF
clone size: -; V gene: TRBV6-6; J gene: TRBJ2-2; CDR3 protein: CASRDRTSGNTGELFF
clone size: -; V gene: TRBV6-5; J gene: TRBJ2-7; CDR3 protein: CASRRGRHEQYF
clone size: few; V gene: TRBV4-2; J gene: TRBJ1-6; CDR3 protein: CASSQSGTGNSPLHF
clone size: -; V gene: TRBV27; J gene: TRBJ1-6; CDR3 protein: CASSLEELGQKLPLHF
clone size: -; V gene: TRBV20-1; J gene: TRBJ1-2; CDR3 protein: CGGTGDYGYTF
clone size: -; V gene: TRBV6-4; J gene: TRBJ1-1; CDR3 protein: CASRRTGGGMNTEAFF
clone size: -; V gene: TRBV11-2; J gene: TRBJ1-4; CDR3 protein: CASSFNRGQFNEKLFF
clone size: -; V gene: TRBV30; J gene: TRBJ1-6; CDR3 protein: CAWSRQGSSPLHF
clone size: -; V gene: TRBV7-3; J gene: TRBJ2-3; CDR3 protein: CASSLGRGSTDTQYF
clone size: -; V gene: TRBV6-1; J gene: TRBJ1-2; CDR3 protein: CASSSSGTGRYGYTF
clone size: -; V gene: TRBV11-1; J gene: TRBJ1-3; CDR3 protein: CASSSTGMGGNTIYF
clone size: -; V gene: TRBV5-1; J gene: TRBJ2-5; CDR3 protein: CASSLQGRQETQYF
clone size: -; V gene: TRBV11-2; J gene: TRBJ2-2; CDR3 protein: CASSLESQGTGELFF
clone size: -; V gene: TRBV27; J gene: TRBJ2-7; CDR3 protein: CASTQVYQGPATKQYF
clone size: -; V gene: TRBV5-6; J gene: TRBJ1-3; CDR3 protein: CASSLRVQGSGNTIYF
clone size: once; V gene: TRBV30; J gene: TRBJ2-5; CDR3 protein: CACSAGGQETQYF
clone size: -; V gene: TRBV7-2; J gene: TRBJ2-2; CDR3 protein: CASSPCPGELFF
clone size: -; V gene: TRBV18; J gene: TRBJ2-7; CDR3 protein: CASSPTATYEQYF
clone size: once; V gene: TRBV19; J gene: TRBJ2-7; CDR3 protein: CASRQVGEKYEQYF
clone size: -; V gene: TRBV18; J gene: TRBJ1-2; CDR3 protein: CASSPRIEQGKSKNYGYTF
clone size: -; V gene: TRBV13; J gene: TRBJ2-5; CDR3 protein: CASSRPRLAKQETQYF
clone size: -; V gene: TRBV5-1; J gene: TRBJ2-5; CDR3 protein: CASRRAGEEETQYF
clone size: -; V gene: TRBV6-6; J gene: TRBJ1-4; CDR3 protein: CASSSSEKLFF
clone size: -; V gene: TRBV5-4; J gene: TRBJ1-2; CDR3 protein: CASSLGRGANYGYTF
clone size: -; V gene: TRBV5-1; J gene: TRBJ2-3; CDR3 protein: CASSLLVSGRGDTQYF
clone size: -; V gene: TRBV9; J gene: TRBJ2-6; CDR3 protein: CASSVEPGQGNSGANVLTF